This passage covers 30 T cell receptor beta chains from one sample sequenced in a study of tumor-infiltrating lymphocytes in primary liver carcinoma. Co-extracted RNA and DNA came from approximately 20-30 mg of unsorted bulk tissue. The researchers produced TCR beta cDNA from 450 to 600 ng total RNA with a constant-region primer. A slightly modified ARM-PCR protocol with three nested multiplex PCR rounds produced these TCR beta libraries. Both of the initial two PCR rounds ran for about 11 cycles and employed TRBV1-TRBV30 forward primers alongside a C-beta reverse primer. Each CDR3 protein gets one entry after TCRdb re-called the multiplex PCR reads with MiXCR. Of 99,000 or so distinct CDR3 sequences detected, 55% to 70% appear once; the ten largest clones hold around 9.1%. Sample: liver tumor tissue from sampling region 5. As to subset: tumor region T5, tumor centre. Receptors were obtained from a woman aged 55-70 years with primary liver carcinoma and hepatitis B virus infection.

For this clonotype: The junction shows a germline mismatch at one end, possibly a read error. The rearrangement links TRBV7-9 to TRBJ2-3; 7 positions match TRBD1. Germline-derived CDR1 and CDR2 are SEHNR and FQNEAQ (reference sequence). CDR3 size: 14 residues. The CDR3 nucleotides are TGTGCCAGCAGCAACAGGGGCGGGCCAGATATGCAGTATTTT. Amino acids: CASSNRGGPDMQYF.

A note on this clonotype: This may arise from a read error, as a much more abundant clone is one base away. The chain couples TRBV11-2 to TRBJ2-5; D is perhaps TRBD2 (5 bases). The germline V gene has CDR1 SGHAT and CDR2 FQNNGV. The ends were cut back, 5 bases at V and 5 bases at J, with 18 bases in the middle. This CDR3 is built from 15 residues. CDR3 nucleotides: TGTGCCAGCAGCCCTCCTGGACTTTTGGCTGAGACCCAGTACTTC. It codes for CASSPPGLLAETQYF. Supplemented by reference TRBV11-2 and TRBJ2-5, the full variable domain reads EAGVAQSPRYKIIEKRQSVAFWCNPISGHATLYWYQQILGQGPKLLIQFQNNGVVDDSQLPKDRFSAERLKGVDSTLKIQPAKLEDSAVYLCASSPPGLLAETQYFGPGTRLLVL.

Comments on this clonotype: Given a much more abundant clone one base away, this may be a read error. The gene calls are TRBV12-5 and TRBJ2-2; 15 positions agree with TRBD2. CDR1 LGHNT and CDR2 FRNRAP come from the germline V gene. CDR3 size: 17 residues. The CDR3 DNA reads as TGTGCTAGTGGTCCCGGGACTAGCGGGAGGTTGACCGGGGAGCTGTTATTT. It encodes CASGPGTSGRLTGELLF.

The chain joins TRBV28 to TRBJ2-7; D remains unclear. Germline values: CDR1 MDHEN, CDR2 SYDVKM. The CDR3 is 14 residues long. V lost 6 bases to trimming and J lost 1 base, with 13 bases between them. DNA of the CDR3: TGTGCCAGCAGGTCCCCTACGGAGTCCTACGAGCAGTACTTC. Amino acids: CASRSPTESYEQYF. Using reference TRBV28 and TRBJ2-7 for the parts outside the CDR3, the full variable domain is DVKVTQSSRYLVKRTGEKVFLECVQDMDHENMFWYRQDPGLGLRLIYFSYDVKMKEKGDIPEGYSVSREKKERFSLILESASTNQTSMYLCASRSPTESYEQYFGPGTRLTVT.

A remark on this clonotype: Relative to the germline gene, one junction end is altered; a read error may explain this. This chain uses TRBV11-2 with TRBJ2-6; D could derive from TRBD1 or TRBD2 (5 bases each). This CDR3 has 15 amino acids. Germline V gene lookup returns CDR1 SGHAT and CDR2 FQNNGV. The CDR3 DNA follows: TGTGCCAGCAGCCTTCAGGGCGTCGGGGCCAACGTACTGACTTTC. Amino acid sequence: CASSLQGVGANVLTF.

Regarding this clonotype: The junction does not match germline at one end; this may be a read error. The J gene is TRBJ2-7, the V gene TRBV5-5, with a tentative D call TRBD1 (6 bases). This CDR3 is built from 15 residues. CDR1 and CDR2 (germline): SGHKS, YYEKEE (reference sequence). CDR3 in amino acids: CACSLPSGAIYEQYF. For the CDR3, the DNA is TGTGCCTGCAGCTTGCCATCAGGGGCCATCTACGAGCAGTACTTC. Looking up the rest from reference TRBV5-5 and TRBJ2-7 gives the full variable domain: DAGVTQSPTHLIKTRGQQVTLRCSPISGHKSVSWYQQVLGQGPQFIFQYYEKEERGRGNFPDRFSARQFPNYSSELNVNALLLGDSALYLCACSLPSGAIYEQYFGPGTRLTVT.

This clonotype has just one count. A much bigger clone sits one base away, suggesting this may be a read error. CDR3 sequence: CVSSTGSREQYF. In DNA form, the CDR3 reads TGTGTCAGCAGTACAGGGTCGAGGGAGCAGTACTTC. The chain combines TRBV6-5 with TRBJ2-7; TRBD1 is a possible D gene (6 bases). CDR1 and CDR2 from the germline V gene are MNHEY and SVGAGI. The CDR3 runs 12 residues.

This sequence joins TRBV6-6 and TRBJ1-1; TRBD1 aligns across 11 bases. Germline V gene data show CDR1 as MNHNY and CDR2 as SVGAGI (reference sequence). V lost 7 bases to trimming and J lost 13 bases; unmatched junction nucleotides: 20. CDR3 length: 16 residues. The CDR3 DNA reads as TGTGCCAGCAACCTCGGACAGGGGGCTTTGAACACTGGAGTTTTCTTT. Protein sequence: CASNLGQGALNTGVFF.

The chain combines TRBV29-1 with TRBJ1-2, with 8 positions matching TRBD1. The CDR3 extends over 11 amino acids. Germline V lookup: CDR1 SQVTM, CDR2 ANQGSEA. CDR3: CRAGQGNDYTF. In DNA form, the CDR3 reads TGCAGGGCCGGACAGGGAAACGACTACACCTTC.

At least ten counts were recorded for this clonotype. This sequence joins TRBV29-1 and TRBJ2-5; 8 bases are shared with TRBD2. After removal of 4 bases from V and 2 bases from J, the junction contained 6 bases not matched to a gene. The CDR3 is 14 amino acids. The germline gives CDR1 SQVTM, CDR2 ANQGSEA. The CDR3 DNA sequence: TGCAGCGTTGTTCGGGAGGGACTACAAGAGACCCAGTACTTC. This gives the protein CSVVREGLQETQYF.

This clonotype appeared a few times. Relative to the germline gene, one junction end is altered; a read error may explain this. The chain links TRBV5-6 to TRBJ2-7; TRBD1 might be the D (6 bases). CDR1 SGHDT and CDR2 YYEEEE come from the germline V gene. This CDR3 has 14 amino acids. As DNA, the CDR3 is TGTGCCAGCAGCTATGGACAGAAAACCTACGAGCAGTGCTTC. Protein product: CASSYGQKTYEQCF.

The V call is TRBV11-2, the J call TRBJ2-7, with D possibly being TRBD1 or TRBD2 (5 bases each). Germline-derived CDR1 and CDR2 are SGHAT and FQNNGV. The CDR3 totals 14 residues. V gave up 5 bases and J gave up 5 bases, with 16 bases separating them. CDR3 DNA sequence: TGTGCCAGCAGCAAGGGGTCCGGGACCGACGAGCAGTACTTC. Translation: CASSKGSGTDEQYF.

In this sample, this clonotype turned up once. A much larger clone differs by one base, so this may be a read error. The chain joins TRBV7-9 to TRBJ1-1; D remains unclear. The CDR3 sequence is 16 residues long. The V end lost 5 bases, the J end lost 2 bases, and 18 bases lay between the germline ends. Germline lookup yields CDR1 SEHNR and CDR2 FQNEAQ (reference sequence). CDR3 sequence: CASSHADLRPNTEAFF. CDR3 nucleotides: TGTGCCAGCAGCCACGCGGACCTCCGACCTAACACTGAAGCTTTCTTT.

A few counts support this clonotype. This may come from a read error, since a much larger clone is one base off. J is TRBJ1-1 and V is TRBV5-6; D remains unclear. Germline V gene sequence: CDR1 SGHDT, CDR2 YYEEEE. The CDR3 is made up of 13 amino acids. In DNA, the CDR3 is TGTACCAGCAGCAATAGAGGAGACACTGAAGCTTTCTTT. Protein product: CTSSNRGDTEAFF. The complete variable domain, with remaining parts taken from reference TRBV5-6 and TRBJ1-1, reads DAGVTQSPTHLIKTRGQQVTLRCSPKSGHDTVSWYQQALGQGPQFIFQYYEEEERQRGNFPDRFSGHQFPNYSSELNVNALLLGDSALYLCTSSNRGDTEAFFGQGTRLTVV.

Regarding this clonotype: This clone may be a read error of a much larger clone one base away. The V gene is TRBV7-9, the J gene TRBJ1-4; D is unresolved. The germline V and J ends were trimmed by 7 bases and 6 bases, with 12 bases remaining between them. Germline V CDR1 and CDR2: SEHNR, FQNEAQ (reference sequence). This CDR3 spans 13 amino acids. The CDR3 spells CASILGYDEKLFF. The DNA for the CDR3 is TGTGCCAGCATCTTGGGATACGATGAAAAACTGTTTTTT.

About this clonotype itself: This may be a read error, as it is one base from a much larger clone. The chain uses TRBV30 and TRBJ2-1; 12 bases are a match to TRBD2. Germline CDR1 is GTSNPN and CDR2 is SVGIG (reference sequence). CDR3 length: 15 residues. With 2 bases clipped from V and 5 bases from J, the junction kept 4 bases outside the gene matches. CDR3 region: CAWSPGLAGHNEQFF. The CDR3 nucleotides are TGTGCCTGGAGTCCGGGACTAGCGGGCCACAATGAGCAGTTCTTC.

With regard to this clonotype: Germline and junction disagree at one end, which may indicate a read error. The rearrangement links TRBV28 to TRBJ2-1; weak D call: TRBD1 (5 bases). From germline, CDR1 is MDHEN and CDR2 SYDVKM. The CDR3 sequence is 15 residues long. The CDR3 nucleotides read TGCGCCAACAGTTTTAGACAGTTCTCCTACAATGAGCAGTTCTTC. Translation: CANSFRQFSYNEQFF.

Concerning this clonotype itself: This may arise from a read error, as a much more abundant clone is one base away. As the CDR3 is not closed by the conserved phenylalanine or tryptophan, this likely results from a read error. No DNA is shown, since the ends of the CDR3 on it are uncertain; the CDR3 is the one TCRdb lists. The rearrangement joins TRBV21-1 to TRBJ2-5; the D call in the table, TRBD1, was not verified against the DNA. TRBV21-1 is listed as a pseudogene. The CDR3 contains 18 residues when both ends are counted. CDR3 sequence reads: CASSPPQGKRRRQETQYL.

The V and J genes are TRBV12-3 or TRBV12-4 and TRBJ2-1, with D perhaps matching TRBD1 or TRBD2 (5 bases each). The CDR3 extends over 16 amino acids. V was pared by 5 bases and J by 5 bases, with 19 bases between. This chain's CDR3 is CASSRVVWGRDNEQFF. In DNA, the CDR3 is TGTGCCAGCAGTAGAGTTGTGTGGGGGAGAGACAATGAGCAGTTCTTC.

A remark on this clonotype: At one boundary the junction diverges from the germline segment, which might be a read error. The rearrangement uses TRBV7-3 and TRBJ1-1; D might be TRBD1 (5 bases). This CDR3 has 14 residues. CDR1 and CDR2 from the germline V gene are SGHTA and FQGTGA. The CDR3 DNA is TGTGCCGGCAGCTTAGGGGTAGCGAACACTGAAGCTTTCTTT. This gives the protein CAGSLGVANTEAFF.

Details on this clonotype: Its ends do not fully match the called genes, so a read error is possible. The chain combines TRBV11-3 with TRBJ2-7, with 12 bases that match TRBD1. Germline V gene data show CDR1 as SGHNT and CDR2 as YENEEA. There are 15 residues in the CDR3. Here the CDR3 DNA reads TGTGACAGCAACTTAGGGACAGGGGGCTCCCTTGAGCAGTACTTC. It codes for CDSNLGTGGSLEQYF.

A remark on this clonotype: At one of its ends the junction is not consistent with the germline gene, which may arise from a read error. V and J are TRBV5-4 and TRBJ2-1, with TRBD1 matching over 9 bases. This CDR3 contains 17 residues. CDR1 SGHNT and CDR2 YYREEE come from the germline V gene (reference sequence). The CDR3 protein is CASRNTPGQGTRNEQLF. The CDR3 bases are TGTGCCAGCAGAAACACACCGGGACAGGGTACTCGCAATGAGCAGCTCTTC. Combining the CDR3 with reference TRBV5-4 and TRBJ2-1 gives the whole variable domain ETGVTQSPTHLIKTRGQQVTLRCSSQSGHNTVSWYQQALGQGPQFIFQYYREEENGRGNFPPRFSGLQFPNYSSELNVNALELDDSALYLCASRNTPGQGTRNEQLFGPGTRLTVL.

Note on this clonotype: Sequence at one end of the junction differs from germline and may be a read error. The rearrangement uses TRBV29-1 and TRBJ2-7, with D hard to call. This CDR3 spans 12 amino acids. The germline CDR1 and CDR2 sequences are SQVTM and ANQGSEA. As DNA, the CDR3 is TGCAGCGTTGAAAAAAAGGGTCGCGAGCAGCACTTC. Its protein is CSVEKKGREQHF.

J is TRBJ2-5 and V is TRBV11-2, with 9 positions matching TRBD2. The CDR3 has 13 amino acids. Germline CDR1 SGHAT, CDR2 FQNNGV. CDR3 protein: CANSTGTSKTQYF. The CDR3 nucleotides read TGTGCTAACAGCACCGGGACTAGCAAGACCCAGTACTTC. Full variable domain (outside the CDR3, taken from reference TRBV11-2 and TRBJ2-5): EAGVAQSPRYKIIEKRQSVAFWCNPISGHATLYWYQQILGQGPKLLIQFQNNGVVDDSQLPKDRFSAERLKGVDSTLKIQPAKLEDSAVYLCANSTGTSKTQYFGPGTRLLVL.

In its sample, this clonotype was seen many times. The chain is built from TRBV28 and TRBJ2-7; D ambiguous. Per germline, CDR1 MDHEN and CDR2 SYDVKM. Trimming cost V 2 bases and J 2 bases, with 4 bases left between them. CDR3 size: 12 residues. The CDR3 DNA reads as TGTGCCAGCAGTTTAGGGACCTACGAGCAGTACTTC. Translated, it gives CASSLGTYEQYF. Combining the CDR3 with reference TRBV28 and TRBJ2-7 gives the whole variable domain DVKVTQSSRYLVKRTGEKVFLECVQDMDHENMFWYRQDPGLGLRLIYFSYDVKMKEKGDIPEGYSVSREKKERFSLILESASTNQTSMYLCASSLGTYEQYFGPGTRLTVT.

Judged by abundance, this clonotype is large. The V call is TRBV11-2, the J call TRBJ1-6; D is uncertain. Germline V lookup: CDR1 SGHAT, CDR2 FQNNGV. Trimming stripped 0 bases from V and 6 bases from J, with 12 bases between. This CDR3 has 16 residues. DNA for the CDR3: TGTGCCAGCAGCTTAGATCCTCGGTTTCCTAATTCACCCCTCCACTTT. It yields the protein CASSLDPRFPNSPLHF.

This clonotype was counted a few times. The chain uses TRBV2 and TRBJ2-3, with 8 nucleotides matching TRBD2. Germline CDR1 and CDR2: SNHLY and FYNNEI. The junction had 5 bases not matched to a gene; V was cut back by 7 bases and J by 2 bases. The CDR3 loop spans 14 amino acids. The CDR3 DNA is TGTGCCAGCACGAGACTAGCGTACACAGATACGCAGTATTTT. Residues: CASTRLAYTDTQYF.

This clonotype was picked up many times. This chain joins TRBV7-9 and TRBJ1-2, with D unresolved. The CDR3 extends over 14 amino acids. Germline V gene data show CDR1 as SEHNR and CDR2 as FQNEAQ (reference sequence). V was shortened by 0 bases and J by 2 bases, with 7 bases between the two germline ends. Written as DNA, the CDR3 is TGTGCCAGCAGCTTAGCTGGCCAGAACTATGGCTACACCTTC. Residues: CASSLAGQNYGYTF. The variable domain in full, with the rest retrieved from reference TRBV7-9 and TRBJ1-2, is DTGVSQNPRHKITKRGQNVTFRCDPISEHNRLYWYRQTLGQGPEFLTYFQNEAQLEKSRLLSDRFSAERPKGSFSTLEIQRTEQGDSAMYLCASSLAGQNYGYTFGSGTRLTVV.

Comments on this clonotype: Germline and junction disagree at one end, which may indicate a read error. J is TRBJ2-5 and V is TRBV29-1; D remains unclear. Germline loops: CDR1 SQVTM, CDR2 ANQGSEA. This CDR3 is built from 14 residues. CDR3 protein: CSAYSSALQETQCF. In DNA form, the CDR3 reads TGCAGCGCCTACTCATCGGCGTTACAAGAGACCCAGTGCTTC.

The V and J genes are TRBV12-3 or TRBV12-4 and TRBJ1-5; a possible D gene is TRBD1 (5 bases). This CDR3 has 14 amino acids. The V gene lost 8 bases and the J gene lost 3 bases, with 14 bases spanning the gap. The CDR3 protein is CASDLQAHNQPQHF. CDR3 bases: TGTGCCAGCGATTTACAGGCACACAATCAGCCCCAGCATTTT.